This T cell receptor beta chain was sequenced for a study of T cell responses to AZD1222 COVID-19 vaccine. Study-level results: Nearly half of unique spike-specific TCRs reportedly avoided B.1.351 and B.1.1.7 mutated regions. The repertoires were collected only after the peak T cell response.

J gave up 2 bases and V 6 bases, and 22 bases lay outside the gene matches. The CDR3 extends over 20 amino acids. Germline V CDR1 and CDR2: SGDLS, YYNGEE. The method was immunoSEQ multiplex PCR; TCRdb's version includes in-frame clones alone and lacks a portion of them. In the table there are some 160,000 clones, 85% to 95% of which are singletons. Remarks on this clone: Its antigen remains unidentified.

This clonotype was obtained from an adult in good health. The sample in question was peripheral blood, obtained on day 0 of AZD1222 vaccination. V and J are TRBV9 and TRBJ1-5; TRBD1 matches at 8 bases. CDR3 sequence reads: CASTWATLDRARNGNQPQHF. As DNA, the CDR3 is TGTGCCAGCACCTGGGCCACCCTGGACAGGGCGCGTAATGGCAATCAGCCCCAGCATTTT.